This section outlines one T cell receptor (beta chain) sequence together with its context. The junction departs from germline at one end; a sequencing error may be responsible. The same CDR3 also results from other DNA sequences found in this sample. This specimen belongs to a study of blood T cell repertoires in COVID-19. All enrollees were roughly 18 to 89 years old and from about 25 US areas. Cohorts were based on clinical histories the participants reported. The CDR3 has 15 residues. CDR1 and CDR2 from the germline V gene are SGDLS and YYNGEE. Per the study methods: By means of reference gene primer amplification, nucleated cell counts were estimated. The method was immunoSEQ multiplex PCR; TCRdb's version includes in-frame clones alone and lacks a portion of them. The DNA was the basis for D and trimming; V, J and clone size are from that table. The sample includes some 97,000 clones, 70% to 90% of them seen just once.

V is TRBV9 and J is TRBJ2-1; D is tentatively TRBD1 or TRBD2 (5 bases each). Sequencing used PBMCs or T cells enriched from blood (not recorded which). The sequence came from a woman between 50 and 59 years old who had recovered from COVID-19. The CDR3 spells CASSVTLEDKDEQFF. CDR3 DNA: TGTGCCAGTAGCGTCACCCTCGAGGACAAAGATGAGCAGTTCTTC.